The source of this T cell receptor beta chain is a study of blood T cell repertoires in COVID-19. Background on the study: Nucleic acid was either cDNA or gDNA, and it came from T cells, B-cell-depleted T cells, or PBMCs.

Membership in each cohort depended on participant-reported clinical history. Each recovered donor of Cohort 3 presented with two negative PCRs, clearance, or symptom resolution. The germline V gene has CDR1 SQVTM and CDR2 ANQGSEA. There are 15 residues in the CDR3. Trimming removed 2 bases from V and 0 bases from J, with 13 bases in between. In the source study's methods: Estimates of nucleated cell counts were drawn from the amplification of reference gene primers. Libraries were prepared by immunoSEQ multiplex PCR; TCRdb keeps only in-frame clonotypes and omits some of them. V and J calls plus clone size are reproduced from that table; the DNA served to infer D and trimming. The sample yields around 240,000 clones, around 86% seen once.

The gene calls are TRBV29-1 and TRBJ1-2; possibly TRBD1 for D (6 bases). Material: PBMCs or T cells enriched from blood (not recorded which). This receptor was identified in a woman aged 45-59 years who had recovered from COVID-19. The CDR3 region is CSVELPGQSNYGYTF. For the CDR3, the DNA is TGCAGCGTTGAATTACCCGGACAGTCTAACTATGGCTACACCTTC.